These 5 T cell receptor beta chains came from one sample sequenced in a study of T cell changes during pregnancy in multiple sclerosis (dated by TCRdb to about 2019). To prepare the library, the immunoSEQ multiplex PCR assay was applied. TCRdb took over this immuneACCESS table, retaining in-frame rearrangements with V and J assigned. Such tables are incomplete; in checked studies, under half of the missing clones stem from an unresolved V gene, and the remainder is unexplained. For this sample the table gives about 59,000 clones, of which around 94% were detected only once. Just over 2.5% of the sample goes to the ten largest clones. The source material was CD8+ T cells from peripheral blood mononuclear cells, sampled after pregnancy. The receptors were sampled from a female donor with multiple sclerosis, enrolled in a pregnancy study.

The V gene is TRBV19, the J gene TRBJ2-1; D possibly corresponds to TRBD2 (6 bases). Germline values: CDR1 LNHDA, CDR2 SQIVND (reference sequence). This CDR3 comprises 14 residues. V was cut by 1 base and J by 7 bases, with 11 bases left in between. The CDR3 reads CASSIGGINNEQFF. The CDR3 coding sequence is TGTGCCAGTAGTATAGGCGGGATAAATAATGAGCAGTTCTTC.

This clone has a single count. J is TRBJ1-1 and V is TRBV21-1; TRBD1, as called in the table, went unchecked against the DNA. TRBV21-1 is a recognized pseudogene. The CDR3 spans 19 residues. The CDR3 reads CASSAPLGAPMSCNTEAFF. The CDR3 bases are TGTGCCAGCAGCGCCCCGCTGGGGGCGCCAATGTCGTGCAACACTGAAGCTTTCTTT.

The rearrangement joins TRBV5-1 to TRBJ2-3; 8 bases line up with TRBD2. This CDR3 comprises 13 residues. Germline V gives CDR1 SGHRS, CDR2 YFSETQ. Trimming cost V 7 bases and J 3 bases; bases outside gene matches: 4. CDR3 DNA sequence: TGCGCCAGCCTAAGCGGGAGTACAGATACGCAGTATTTT. It specifies CASLSGSTDTQYF.

The chain carries TRBV27 and TRBJ2-7; 7 bases are a match to TRBD2. After removal of 6 bases from V and 2 bases from J, the junction contained 7 bases not matched to a gene. CDR1 and CDR2 from the germline V gene are MNHEY and SMNVEV (reference sequence). The CDR3 is 14 amino acids. CDR3 nucleotides: TGTGCCAGCAGCGAAGCGGGACCCGCCTACGAGCAGTACTTC. Residues: CASSEAGPAYEQYF.

The CDR3 region has the DNA TGCAGCGTTGAAAATGGGGACAGGCGGCTGATTCGGGAGACCCAGTACTTC. This encodes CSVENGDRRLIRETQYF. The rearrangement links TRBV29-1 to TRBJ2-5; TRBD1 matches 8 bases. The CDR3 totals 17 residues. Per germline, CDR1 SQVTM and CDR2 ANQGSEA. V was clipped by 2 bases and J by 5 bases; unmatched bases: 16.